The TCR beta chain under discussion was sequenced for a study of control samples from healthy donors and cancer patients. The germline gives CDR1 KGHSH, CDR2 LQKENI. V gave up 0 bases and J gave up 8 bases; unmatched junction bases: 8. The CDR3 is 17 amino acids. The protocol was immunoSEQ multiplex PCR, while the TCRdb copy is restricted to in-frame clones and leaves out a portion. The sample has roughly 150,000 clones; around nine tenths are singletons. This sequence joins TRBV18 and TRBJ1-4; 11 bases line up with TRBD1. This receptor was taken from a young man in good health. The sample was blood. The CDR3 DNA sequence: TGTGCCAGCTCACCACCGGGACAGGGGGTACAGGGCGAAAAACTGTTTTTT. Its translation: CASSPPGQGVQGEKLFF.